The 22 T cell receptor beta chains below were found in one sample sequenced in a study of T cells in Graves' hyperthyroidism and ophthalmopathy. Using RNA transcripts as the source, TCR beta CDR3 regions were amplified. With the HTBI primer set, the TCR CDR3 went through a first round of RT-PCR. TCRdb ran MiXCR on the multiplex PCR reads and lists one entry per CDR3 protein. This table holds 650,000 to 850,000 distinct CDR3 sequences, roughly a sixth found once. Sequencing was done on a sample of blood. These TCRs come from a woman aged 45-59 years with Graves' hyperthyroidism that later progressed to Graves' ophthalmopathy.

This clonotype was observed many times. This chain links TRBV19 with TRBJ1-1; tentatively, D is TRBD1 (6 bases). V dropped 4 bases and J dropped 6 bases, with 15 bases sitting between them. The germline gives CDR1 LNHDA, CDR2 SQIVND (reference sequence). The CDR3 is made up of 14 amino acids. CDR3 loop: CASSKSGVWPEAFF. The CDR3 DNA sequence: TGTGCCAGTAGTAAATCAGGGGTTTGGCCTGAAGCTTTCTTT.

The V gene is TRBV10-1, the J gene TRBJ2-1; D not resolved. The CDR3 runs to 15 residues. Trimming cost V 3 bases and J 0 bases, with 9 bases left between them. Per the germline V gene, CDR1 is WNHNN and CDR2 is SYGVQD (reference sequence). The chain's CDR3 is CASSDDGRSYNEQFF. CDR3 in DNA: TGCGCCAGCAGTGACGACGGCCGCTCCTACAATGAGCAGTTCTTC.

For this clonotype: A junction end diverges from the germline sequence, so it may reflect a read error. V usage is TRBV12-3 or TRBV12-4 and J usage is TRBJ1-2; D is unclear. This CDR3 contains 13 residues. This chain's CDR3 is CAGSHRTVYGYTF. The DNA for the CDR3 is TGTGCCGGCAGCCACAGAACGGTCTATGGCTACACCTTC.

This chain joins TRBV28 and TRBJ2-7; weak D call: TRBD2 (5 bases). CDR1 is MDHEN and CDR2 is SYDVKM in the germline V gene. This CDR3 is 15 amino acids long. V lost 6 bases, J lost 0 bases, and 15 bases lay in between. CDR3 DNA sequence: TGTGCCAGCAGAGAAACGGGATTCGGCTCCTACGAGCAGTACTTC. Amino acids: CASRETGFGSYEQYF.

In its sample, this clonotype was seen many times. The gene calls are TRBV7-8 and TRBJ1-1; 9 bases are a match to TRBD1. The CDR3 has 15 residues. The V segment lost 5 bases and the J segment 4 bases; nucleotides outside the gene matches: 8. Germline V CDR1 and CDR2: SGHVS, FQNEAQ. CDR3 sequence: CASSLRDRVITEAFF. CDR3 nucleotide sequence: TGTGCCAGCAGCCTCCGGGACAGGGTTATCACTGAAGCTTTCTTT.

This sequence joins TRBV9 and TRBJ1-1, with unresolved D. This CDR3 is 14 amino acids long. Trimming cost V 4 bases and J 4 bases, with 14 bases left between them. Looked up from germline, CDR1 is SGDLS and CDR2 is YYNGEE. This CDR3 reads CASSSGGLRTEAFF. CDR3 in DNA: TGTGCCAGCAGCTCAGGTGGGTTACGCACTGAAGCTTTCTTT. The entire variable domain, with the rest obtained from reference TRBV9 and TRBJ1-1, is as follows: DSGVTQTPKHLITATGQRVTLRCSPRSGDLSVYWYQQSLDQGLQFLIQYYNGEERAKGNILERFSAQQFPDLHSELNLSSLELGDSALYFCASSSGGLRTEAFFGQGTRLTVV.

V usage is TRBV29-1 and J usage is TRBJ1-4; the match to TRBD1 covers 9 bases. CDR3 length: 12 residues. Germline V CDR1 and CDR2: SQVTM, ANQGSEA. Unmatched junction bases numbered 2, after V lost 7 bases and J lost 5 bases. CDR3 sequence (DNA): TGCAGCGGACAGGGGGAGAATGAAAAACTGTTTTTT. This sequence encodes CSGQGENEKLFF.

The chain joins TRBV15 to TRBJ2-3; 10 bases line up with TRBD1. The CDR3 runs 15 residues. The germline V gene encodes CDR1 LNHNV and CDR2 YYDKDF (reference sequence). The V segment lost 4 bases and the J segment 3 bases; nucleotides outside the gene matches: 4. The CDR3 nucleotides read TGTGCCACCAGCACCCGGACAGGGGGGACAGATACGCAGTATTTT. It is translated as CATSTRTGGTDTQYF.

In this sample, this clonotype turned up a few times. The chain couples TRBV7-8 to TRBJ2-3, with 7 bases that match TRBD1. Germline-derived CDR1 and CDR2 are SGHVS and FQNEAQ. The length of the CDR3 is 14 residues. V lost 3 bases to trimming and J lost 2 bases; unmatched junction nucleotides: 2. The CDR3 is CASSLDRTTDTQYF. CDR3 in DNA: TGTGCCAGCAGCTTGGACAGGACCACAGATACGCAGTATTTT.

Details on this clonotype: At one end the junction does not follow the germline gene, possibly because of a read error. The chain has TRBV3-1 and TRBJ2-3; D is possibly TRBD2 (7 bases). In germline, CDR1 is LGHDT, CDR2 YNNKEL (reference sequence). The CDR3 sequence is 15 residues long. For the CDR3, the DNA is TGTGCCAGCAGCCCAACGAGGGGGGGCACAGATACGCGGTATTTT. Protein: CASSPTRGGTDTRYF.

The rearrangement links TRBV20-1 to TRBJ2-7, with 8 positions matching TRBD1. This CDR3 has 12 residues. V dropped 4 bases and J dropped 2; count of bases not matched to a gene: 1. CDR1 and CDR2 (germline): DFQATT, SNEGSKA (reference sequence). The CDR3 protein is CSAKQGAYEQYF. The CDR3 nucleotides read TGCAGTGCTAAACAGGGGGCCTACGAGCAGTACTTC.

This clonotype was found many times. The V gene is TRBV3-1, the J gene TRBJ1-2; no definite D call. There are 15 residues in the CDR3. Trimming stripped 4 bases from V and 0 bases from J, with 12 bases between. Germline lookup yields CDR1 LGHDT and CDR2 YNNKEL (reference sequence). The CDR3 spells CASSPRGRANYGYTF. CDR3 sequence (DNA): TGTGCCAGCAGCCCCCGAGGACGGGCTAACTATGGCTACACCTTC. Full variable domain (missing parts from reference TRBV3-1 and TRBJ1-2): DTAVSQTPKYLVTQMGNDKSIKCEQNLGHDTMYWYKQDSKKFLKIMFSYNNKELIINETVPNRFSPKSPDKAHLNLHINSLELGDSAVYFCASSPRGRANYGYTFGSGTRLTVV.

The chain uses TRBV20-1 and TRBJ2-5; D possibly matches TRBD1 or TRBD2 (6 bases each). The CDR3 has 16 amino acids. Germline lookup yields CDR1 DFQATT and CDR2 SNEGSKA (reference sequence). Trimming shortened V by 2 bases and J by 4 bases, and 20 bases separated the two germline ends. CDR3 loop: CSARSSRGRPLETQYF. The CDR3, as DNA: TGCAGTGCTAGATCTAGCCGGGGGCGACCCCTAGAGACCCAGTACTTC.

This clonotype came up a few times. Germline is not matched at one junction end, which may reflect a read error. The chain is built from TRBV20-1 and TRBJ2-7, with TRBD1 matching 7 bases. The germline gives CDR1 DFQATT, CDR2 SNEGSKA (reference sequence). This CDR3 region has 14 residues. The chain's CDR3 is CSARGRQGSYQQYF. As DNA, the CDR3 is TGCAGTGCTAGGGGGCGACAGGGCTCCTACCAGCAGTACTTC.

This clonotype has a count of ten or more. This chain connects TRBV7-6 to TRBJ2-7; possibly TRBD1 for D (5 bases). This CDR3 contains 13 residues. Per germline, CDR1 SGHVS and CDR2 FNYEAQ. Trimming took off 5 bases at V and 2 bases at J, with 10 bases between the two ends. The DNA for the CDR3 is TGTGCCAGCAGCGGCAAGGGGACCTACGAGCAGTACTTC. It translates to CASSGKGTYEQYF.

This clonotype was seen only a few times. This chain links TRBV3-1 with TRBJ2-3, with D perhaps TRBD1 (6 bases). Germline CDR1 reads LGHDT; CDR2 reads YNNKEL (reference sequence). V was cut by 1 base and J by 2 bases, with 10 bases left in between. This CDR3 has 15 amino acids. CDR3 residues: CASSQVGQITDTQYF. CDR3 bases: TGTGCCAGCAGCCAAGTTGGACAGATCACAGATACGCAGTATTTT.

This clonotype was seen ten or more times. This chain's CDR3 is CASSWEQETQYF. In DNA form, the CDR3 reads TGTGCCAGCAGTTGGGAGCAAGAGACCCAGTACTTC. The rearrangement uses TRBV2 and TRBJ2-5; D might be TRBD2 (5 bases). Trimming pared 5 bases from V and 2 bases from J, leaving 6 bases between. Germline V gives CDR1 SNHLY, CDR2 FYNNEI. This CDR3 spans 12 amino acids.

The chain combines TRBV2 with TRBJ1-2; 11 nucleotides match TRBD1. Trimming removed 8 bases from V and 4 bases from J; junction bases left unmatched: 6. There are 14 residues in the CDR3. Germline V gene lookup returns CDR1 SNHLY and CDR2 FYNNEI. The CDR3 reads CASLDRGPSYGYTF. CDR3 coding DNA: TGTGCCAGCCTGGACAGGGGGCCGAGCTATGGCTACACCTTC.

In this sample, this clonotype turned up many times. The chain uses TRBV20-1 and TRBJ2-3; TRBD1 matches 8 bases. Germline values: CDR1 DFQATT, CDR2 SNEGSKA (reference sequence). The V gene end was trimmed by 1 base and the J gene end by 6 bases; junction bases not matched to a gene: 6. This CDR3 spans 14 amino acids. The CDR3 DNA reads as TGCAGTGCTAGAGGACTGCAGGGGGCGGATACGCAGTATTTT. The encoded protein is CSARGLQGADTQYF.

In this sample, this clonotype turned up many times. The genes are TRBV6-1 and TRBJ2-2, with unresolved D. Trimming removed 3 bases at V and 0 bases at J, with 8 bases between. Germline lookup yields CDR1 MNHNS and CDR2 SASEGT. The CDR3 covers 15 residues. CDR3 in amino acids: CASSDQQPNTGELFF. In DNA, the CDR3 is TGTGCCAGCAGTGACCAACAGCCGAACACCGGGGAGCTGTTTTTT.

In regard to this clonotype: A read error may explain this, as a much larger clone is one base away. The CDR3: CAGRDRVSYTEAFF. The CDR3 DNA follows: TGTGCCGGCAGGGACAGGGTCTCGTACACTGAAGCTTTCTTT. The V gene is TRBV2, the J gene TRBJ1-1, with 9 bases identical to TRBD1. Germline assignment: CDR1 SNHLY and CDR2 FYNNEI. This CDR3 has 14 residues.

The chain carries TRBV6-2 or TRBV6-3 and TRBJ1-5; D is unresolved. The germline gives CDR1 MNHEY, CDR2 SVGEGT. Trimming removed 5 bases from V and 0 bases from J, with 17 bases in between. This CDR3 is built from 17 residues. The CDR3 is CASSPSNSPYSNQPQHF. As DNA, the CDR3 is TGTGCCAGCAGTCCCTCGAACAGTCCGTATAGCAATCAGCCCCAGCATTTT.